One sample yielded the 12 T cell receptor beta chains listed below, sequenced in a study of molecular identifiers for immune sequencing clone quantification. TCRdb called the PCR reads again in MiXCR, with one record for every CDR3 protein. The sample contains approximately 500,000 distinct CDR3 sequences, 25% of which appear only once. The sample was naive CD8+ T cells from blood, with Jurkat cell RNA spiked in. The subset denotes: FACS-sorted CD8+CD4-CCR7+CD45RA+ naive T cells. These receptors all stem from a human donor in good health. Some libraries in this study had Jurkat cell RNA spiked in.

This chain uses TRBV6-5 with TRBJ1-1, with D perhaps TRBD1 (5 bases). This CDR3 has 16 residues. V was pared by 4 bases and J by 6 bases, with 21 bases between. Germline assignment: CDR1 MNHEY and CDR2 SVGAGI. The CDR3 reads CASSLPGAPRGAEAFF. In nucleotides, the CDR3 is TGTGCCAGCAGTTTACCTGGGGCTCCCCGGGGTGCTGAAGCTTTCTTT.

On this clonotype itself: This may come from a read error, since a much larger clone is one base off. The chain employs TRBV7-2 and TRBJ2-1; D tentatively fits TRBD1 or TRBD2 (5 bases each). The CDR3 extends over 16 amino acids. V was trimmed by 6 bases and J by 5 bases, leaving 20 bases between them. The germline V gene encodes CDR1 SGHTA and CDR2 FQGNSA. In nucleotides, the CDR3 is TGTGCCAGCAGGACAGTCCCACTAGATATCCACAATGAGCAGTTCTTC. Translating gives CASRTVPLDIHNEQFF.

The CDR3 DNA is TGTGCCGGCGCCCACCGGGGTAGCGGTCAAGAGACCCAGTACTTC. It encodes CAGAHRGSGQETQYF. This sequence joins TRBV5-3 and TRBJ2-5; perhaps TRBD2 as D (6 bases). TRBV5-3 is an ORF, and what it does is uncertain. Trimming took 10 bases from V and 2 from J, leaving 21 bases between them. This CDR3 is 15 amino acids long.

The rearrangement links TRBV27 to TRBJ2-5; TRBD2 matches 8 bases. Germline V CDR1 and CDR2: MNHEY, SMNVEV (reference sequence). V lost 2 bases to trimming and J lost 0 bases; unmatched junction nucleotides: 5. The CDR3 is 16 residues long. As DNA, the CDR3 is TGTGCCAGCAGTTTAATTAGCGGGAACTACCAAGAGACCCAGTACTTC. This gives the protein CASSLISGNYQETQYF.

The rearrangement links TRBV6-2 or TRBV6-3 to TRBJ1-5; D gene unclear. The V end was cut by 2 bases, the J end by 5 bases, with 7 bases between. The CDR3 spans 13 residues. In germline, CDR1 is MNHEY, CDR2 SVGEGT. CDR3 coding DNA: TGTGCCAGCAGTTACGAGGTTTATCAGCCCCAGCATTTT. Translation gives CASSYEVYQPQHF.

This clonotype was seen only a few times. The gene calls are TRBV18 and TRBJ1-2, with unresolved D. CDR1 KGHSH and CDR2 LQKENI come from the germline V gene. The germline V and J ends were trimmed by 3 bases and 2 bases, with 7 bases remaining between them. The CDR3 runs to 13 residues. CDR3 amino acids: CASSPDKNYGYTF. CDR3 nucleotides: TGTGCCAGCTCACCTGACAAAAACTATGGCTACACCTTC.

The J gene is TRBJ2-7, the V gene TRBV7-6; D unresolved. Trimming took 4 bases from V and 3 from J, leaving 10 bases between them. CDR3 length: 13 residues. Germline V gene sequence: CDR1 SGHVS, CDR2 FNYEAQ. For the CDR3, the DNA is TGTGCCAGCAGCTCTGATGACGGCTACGAGCAGTACTTC. It specifies CASSSDDGYEQYF.

V usage is TRBV6-2 or TRBV6-3 and J usage is TRBJ2-3; unclear D gene. The CDR3 has 15 amino acids. The germline V and J ends were trimmed by 2 bases and 0 bases, with 9 bases remaining between them. Germline V gene lookup returns CDR1 MNHEY and CDR2 SVGEGT. CDR3 sequence: CASSYEAASTDTQYF. Written as DNA, the CDR3 is TGTGCCAGCAGTTACGAAGCTGCTAGCACAGATACGCAGTATTTT.

This clonotype was detected once. No conserved phenylalanine or tryptophan is present at the end of the CDR3, so a read error is the likely explanation. V usage is TRBV6-2 or TRBV6-3 and J usage is TRBJ2-7; a possible D gene is TRBD2 (5 bases). V was clipped by 2 bases and J by 4 bases, with 15 bases between them. The CDR3 contains 15 residues. CDR1 and CDR2 from the germline V gene are MNHEY and SVGEGT. This chain's CDR3 is CASSYPYRLIYEQYC. The CDR3 DNA sequence: TGTGCCAGCAGTTACCCCTATCGACTAATTTACGAGCAGTACTGC.

This clonotype was recorded a few times. CDR3 in amino acids: CASSLNTHPVGELFF. The CDR3 coding sequence is TGTGCCAGCAGCTTAAATACTCATCCAGTGGGGGAGCTGTTTTTT. V and J are TRBV7-6 and TRBJ2-2; D ambiguous. Germline V gives CDR1 SGHVS, CDR2 FNYEAQ. Between the trimmed V and J ends, which lost 2 bases and 8 bases, there was a span of 15 bases. The CDR3 runs to 15 residues.

The CDR3 loop is CASSSETVQETQYF. The CDR3 DNA reads TGTGCCAGCAGCTCTGAGACAGTCCAAGAGACCCAGTACTTC. The chain has TRBV7-9 and TRBJ2-5, with D possibly TRBD1 on 5 matching bases. V dropped 4 bases and J dropped 1 base, with 10 bases sitting between them. There are 14 residues in the CDR3. Germline loops: CDR1 SEHNR, CDR2 FQNEAQ (reference sequence).

Many counts were recorded for this clonotype. The rearrangement uses TRBV13 and TRBJ2-3; 8 nucleotides agree with TRBD1. CDR1 and CDR2 (germline): PRHDT, FYEKMQ (reference sequence). J lost 6 bases, V lost 1 base, and 9 bases had no gene match. The CDR3 consists of 16 residues. The CDR3 sequence is CASSLDQGAFSDTQYF. CDR3 sequence (DNA): TGTGCCAGCAGCTTAGATCAGGGGGCGTTTTCCGATACGCAGTATTTT.